The T cell receptor beta chain under discussion was sequenced for a study of blood T cell repertoires in COVID-19. Study in general: The analysed material was cDNA or gDNA that came from T cells, B-cell-depleted T cells, or PBMCs.

Germline loops: CDR1 LGHDT, CDR2 YNNKEL (reference sequence). Trimming left V 2 bases short and J 1 base short, with 16 bases between. This CDR3 is built from 17 residues. Original handling: Amplifying reference gene primers gave estimates of nucleated cell counts. Sequencing was performed with immunoSEQ multiplex PCR; in TCRdb, only in-frame clones are kept and a portion is missing. That table is the source of V, J and clone size, and D and trimming were worked out from the DNA. The sample holds 50,000 to 60,000 clones; roughly 90% are singletons and the top ten take about 3.6%. The sequenced sample was peripheral blood. This TCR was sampled from a man aged 35 to 55 with COVID-19, enrolled during active disease. V usage is TRBV3-1 (or the pseudogene TRBV3-2) and J usage is TRBJ2-3, with TRBD2 as a possible D gene (6 bases). CDR3 nucleotides: TGTGCCAGCAGCCAAAAGGCCTTTACGGGAGGCACAGATACGCAGTATTTT. This translates into CASSQKAFTGGTDTQYF.